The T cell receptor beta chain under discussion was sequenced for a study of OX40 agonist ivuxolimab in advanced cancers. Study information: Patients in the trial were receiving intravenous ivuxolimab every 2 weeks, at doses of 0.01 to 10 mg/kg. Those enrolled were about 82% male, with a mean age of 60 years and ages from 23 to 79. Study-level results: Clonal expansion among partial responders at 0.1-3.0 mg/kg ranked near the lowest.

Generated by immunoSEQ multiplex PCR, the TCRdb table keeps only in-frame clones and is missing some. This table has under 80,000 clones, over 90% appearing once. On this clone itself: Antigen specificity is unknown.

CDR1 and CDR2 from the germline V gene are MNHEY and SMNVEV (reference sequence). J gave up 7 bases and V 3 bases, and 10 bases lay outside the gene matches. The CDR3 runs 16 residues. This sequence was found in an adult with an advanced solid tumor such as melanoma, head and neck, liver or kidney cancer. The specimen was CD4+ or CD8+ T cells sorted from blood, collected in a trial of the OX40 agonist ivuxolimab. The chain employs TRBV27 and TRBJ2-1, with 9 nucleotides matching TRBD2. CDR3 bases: TGTGCCAGCAGTTTTATCCCCGGCGGGGGGGCAAATGAGCAGTTCTTC. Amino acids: CASSFIPGGGANEQFF.